This T cell receptor beta chain was retrieved from a study of shared clonotypes between healthy human individuals. Libraries were prepared by immunoSEQ multiplex PCR; TCRdb keeps only in-frame clonotypes and omits some of them. The table lists 2 million to 2.5 million clones, about 94% of them singletons. The sample comprised naive CD4+ T cells sorted from blood. The subset: CD45RA+ positively selected. The TCR originated in a man between 18 and 29 years old in good health.

The CDR3 sequence is CASSELERGYNEQFF. The CDR3 DNA reads as TGCGCCAGCAGTGAGTTGGAGCGGGGCTACAATGAGCAGTTCTTC. This sequence joins TRBV10-1 and TRBJ2-1, with 7 bases that match TRBD2. After removal of 1 base from V and 3 bases from J, the junction contained 3 bases not matched to a gene. Looked up from germline, CDR1 is WNHNN and CDR2 is SYGVQD (reference sequence). The CDR3 runs 15 residues.